These 26 T cell receptor beta chains were sequenced from one sample in a study of blood T cell repertoires in COVID-19. Here immunoSEQ multiplex PCR was the method, and the copy in TCRdb shows in-frame clones only, minus some. The sample includes roughly 50,000 clones, 85% seen only once; the top ten take over 4.5%. Sequences were obtained from peripheral blood. Receptors were obtained from a woman aged 60 to 75 with acute or convalescent COVID-19.

This chain uses TRBV3-1 (or the pseudogene TRBV3-2) with TRBJ2-1, with TRBD2 matching over 13 bases. Trimming removed 10 bases from V and 7 bases from J; junction bases left unmatched: 4. The CDR3 runs 13 residues. The germline V gene encodes CDR1 LGHDT and CDR2 YNNKEL (reference sequence). The CDR3 loop is CATGLAGVNEQFF. The CDR3 nucleotides are TGTGCCACCGGACTAGCGGGAGTAAATGAGCAGTTCTTC.

V usage is TRBV19 and J usage is TRBJ2-1; 8 bases line up with TRBD1. The CDR3 spans 16 residues. Germline lookup yields CDR1 LNHDA and CDR2 SQIVND (reference sequence). V lost 5 bases and J lost 4; bases outside the gene matches: 10. CDR3: CASSAKTGAVYNEQFF. The CDR3 coding sequence is TGTGCCAGTAGTGCAAAGACAGGGGCCGTATACAATGAGCAGTTCTTC.

This clone came up once. The chain joins TRBV27 to TRBJ2-7, with 11 nucleotides matching TRBD2. Germline V gene data show CDR1 as MNHEY and CDR2 as SMNVEV (reference sequence). Trimming took 3 bases from V and 4 from J; bases not matched to a gene: 5. The CDR3 sequence is 15 residues long. As DNA, the CDR3 is TGTGCCAGCAGTTTCACTAGCGGGAGATCGTACGAGCAGTACTTC. This encodes CASSFTSGRSYEQYF.

This rearrangement joins TRBV3-1 (or the pseudogene TRBV3-2) to TRBJ2-7; 7 nucleotides agree with TRBD2. Germline trimming cut 5 bases from V and 7 bases from J; bases unmatched to any gene: 11. Germline CDR1 is LGHDT and CDR2 is YNNKEL (reference sequence). The CDR3 loop spans 14 amino acids. DNA of the CDR3: TGTGCCAGCAGCGATTCAGCGGGGTCTAGAGAGCAGTACTTC. Amino acid sequence: CASSDSAGSREQYF.

V is TRBV21-1 and J is TRBJ2-7; the tabulated D call, TRBD2, remains unverified against the DNA. TRBV21-1 is a recognized pseudogene. The CDR3 runs 16 residues. DNA for the CDR3: TGTGCCAGCTTTTGTGATCGGCCGCTTCGGGTTCGGGAGCAGTACTTC. It translates to CASFCDRPLRVREQYF.

The rearrangement joins TRBV25-1 to TRBJ1-6; D possibly corresponds to TRBD1 (5 bases). The V and J ends lost 1 base and 8 bases respectively, with 12 bases between them. The CDR3 has 15 residues. Germline loops: CDR1 MGHDK, CDR2 SYGVNS. The CDR3 loop is CASSEWVGVDSPLHF. For the CDR3, the DNA is TGTGCCAGCAGTGAATGGGTAGGGGTAGATTCACCCCTCCACTTT.

The gene calls are TRBV6-5 and TRBJ2-5; 7 nucleotides line up with TRBD1. The CDR3 is 13 amino acids. Per germline, CDR1 MNHEY and CDR2 SVGAGI. V trimming: 6 bases; J trimming: 0 bases; junction bases outside the gene matches: 1. CDR3 residues: CASRQGNQETQYF. The CDR3 DNA reads as TGTGCCAGCAGACAGGGGAACCAAGAGACCCAGTACTTC.

The chain couples TRBV7-9 to TRBJ1-2, with TRBD1 identical over 7 bases. V trimming: 6 bases; J trimming: 3 bases; junction bases outside the gene matches: 10. The CDR3 totals 15 residues. In germline, CDR1 is SEHNR, CDR2 FQNEAQ (reference sequence). Here the CDR3 reads CASSPGQEAYYGYTF. As DNA, the CDR3 is TGTGCCAGCAGTCCTGGACAGGAGGCTTACTATGGCTACACCTTC.

This chain uses TRBV20-1 with TRBJ1-3; D gene uncertain. Germline V gives CDR1 DFQATT, CDR2 SNEGSKA (reference sequence). V was trimmed by 3 bases and J by 2 bases, leaving 11 bases between them. This CDR3 contains 14 residues. The CDR3 protein is CSASGQRAGNTIYF. In nucleotides, the CDR3 is TGCAGTGCTAGTGGTCAGAGGGCTGGAAACACCATATATTTT.

J is TRBJ1-1 and V is TRBV29-1; D unclear. CDR1 is SQVTM and CDR2 is ANQGSEA in the germline V gene. This CDR3 has 13 residues. V lost 4 bases to trimming and J lost 4 bases, with 13 bases between them. CDR3 in DNA: TGCAGCGTTGTCTGGAGTGAGTCCACTGAAGCTTTCTTT. It specifies CSVVWSESTEAFF.

The chain is built from TRBV4-2 and TRBJ2-3, with 7 bases lining up with TRBD2. The ends lost 0 bases at V and 3 bases at J; junction bases unmatched: 6. Germline CDR1 reads LGHNA; CDR2 reads YNFKEQ. The CDR3 loop spans 16 amino acids. The CDR3 is CASSQETSPRTDTQYF. Here the CDR3 DNA reads TGTGCCAGCAGCCAAGAGACTAGCCCTCGGACAGATACGCAGTATTTT.

CDR3 coding DNA: TGTGCCAGCAGTGCGGCATCTGGGGCCAACGTCCTGACTTTC. This translates into CASSAASGANVLTF. The V call is TRBV27, the J call TRBJ2-6; D uncertain. V lost 5 bases and J lost 1, with 6 bases in between. CDR1 and CDR2 (germline): MNHEY, SMNVEV (reference sequence). The CDR3 loop spans 14 amino acids.

This clone is medium-sized. The chain has TRBV5-1 and TRBJ2-6, with D tentatively TRBD2 (5 bases). Germline loops: CDR1 SGHRS, CDR2 YFSETQ. CDR3 length equals 17 residues. The V end was cut by 2 bases, the J end by 4 bases, with 16 bases between. The CDR3 loop reads CASSFGLRAGGANVLTF. In DNA form, the CDR3 reads TGCGCCAGCAGCTTCGGACTCCGCGCAGGCGGGGCCAACGTCCTGACTTTC.

V and J are TRBV4-2 and TRBJ2-7, with D perhaps matching TRBD2 (5 bases). Between the trimmed V and J ends, which lost 0 bases and 6 bases, there was a span of 15 bases. Germline V gene lookup returns CDR1 LGHNA and CDR2 YNFKEQ. This CDR3 comprises 15 residues. The CDR3 region has the DNA TGTGCCAGCAGCCAAGATGGCCTAGCCGCCTCCGAGCAGTACTTC. Encoded protein: CASSQDGLAASEQYF.

The chain links TRBV29-1 to TRBJ1-2; 9 nucleotides line up with TRBD1. With V trimmed by 8 bases and J by 7 bases, 11 bases remained unmatched. CDR1 is SQVTM, CDR2 ANQGSEA, per germline. CDR3 size: 13 residues. CDR3 protein: CSTRTGGGPGYTF. The CDR3 DNA reads TGCAGCACAAGAACAGGGGGCGGACCTGGCTACACCTTC.

CDR3 region: CASTSDRGLNEQFF. The CDR3, as DNA: TGTGCCAGCACCTCGGACAGGGGATTGAATGAGCAGTTCTTC. The rearrangement uses TRBV9 and TRBJ2-1; 9 bases align to TRBD1. V lost 6 bases and J lost 7; bases outside the gene matches: 8. Germline lookup yields CDR1 SGDLS and CDR2 YYNGEE. CDR3 length: 14 residues. Complete variable domain (other parts from reference TRBV9 and TRBJ2-1): DSGVTQTPKHLITATGQRVTLRCSPRSGDLSVYWYQQSLDQGLQFLIQYYNGEERAKGNILERFSAQQFPDLHSELNLSSLELGDSALYFCASTSDRGLNEQFFGPGTRLTVL.

V and J are TRBV19 and TRBJ1-1; D gene uncertain. V lost 2 bases and J 4 bases, leaving 11 bases between the germline ends. This CDR3 has 14 amino acids. Germline V lookup: CDR1 LNHDA, CDR2 SQIVND (reference sequence). The CDR3 DNA sequence: TGTGCCAGTAGTATACCTGGTCAGGCCACTGAAGCTTTCTTT. Protein sequence: CASSIPGQATEAFF.

The genes are TRBV24-1 and TRBJ1-4; 10 bases are a match to TRBD1. Per germline, CDR1 KGHDR and CDR2 SFDVKD. The CDR3 is made up of 17 amino acids. J gave up 7 bases and V 1 base, and 8 bases lay outside the gene matches. CDR3 region: CATSDFHRQGAGEKLFF. The CDR3 DNA sequence: TGTGCCACCAGTGATTTCCATAGACAGGGGGCCGGTGAAAAACTGTTTTTT.

The chain is built from TRBV29-1 and TRBJ2-7; 10 bases map to TRBD1. Trimming took 2 bases from V and 7 from J; bases not matched to a gene: 8. Germline assignment: CDR1 SQVTM and CDR2 ANQGSEA. CDR3 length: 14 amino acids. Written as DNA, the CDR3 is TGCAGCGTTGAATGGGGACAGGGGCCGGGGGAGCAGTACTTC. Its protein product is CSVEWGQGPGEQYF.

The chain has TRBV7-2 and TRBJ2-5, with 7 bases that match TRBD2. CDR3 length: 16 amino acids. Germline CDR1 and CDR2: SGHTA and FQGNSA. Trimming cost V 1 base and J 4 bases; bases outside gene matches: 9. In DNA, the CDR3 is TGTGCCAGCAGCTTAGGAGGCGGGAGAGGTGGAGAGACCCAGTACTTC. This translates into CASSLGGGRGGETQYF.

The table lists this clone with a few counts. The chain has TRBV9 and TRBJ1-6, with D perhaps matching TRBD1 (6 bases). V shed 4 bases and J shed 4 bases, with 12 bases lying between them. Germline V CDR1 and CDR2: SGDLS, YYNGEE. This CDR3 region has 15 residues. The CDR3 spells CASSPAGAYNSPLHF. As DNA, the CDR3 is TGTGCCAGCAGCCCCGCAGGGGCTTATAATTCACCCCTCCACTTT.

This clone was counted a few times. CDR3 sequence: CAISEVDREVAEAFF. CDR3 bases: TGTGCCATCAGTGAGGTGGACAGGGAGGTCGCTGAAGCTTTCTTT. The chain is built from TRBV10-3 and TRBJ1-1; 8 bases are shared with TRBD1. Germline CDR1 and CDR2: ENHRY and SYGVKD. This CDR3 comprises 15 residues. V gave up 2 bases and J gave up 6 bases; unmatched junction bases: 8.

This chain connects TRBV30 to TRBJ1-2, with 7 bases lining up with TRBD1. The junction had 13 bases not matched to a gene; V was cut back by 4 bases and J by 8 bases. The CDR3 sequence is 14 residues long. Per the germline V gene, CDR1 is GTSNPN and CDR2 is SVGIG (reference sequence). CDR3 loop: CAWTLAGGGWGYTF. DNA for the CDR3: TGTGCCTGGACCCTCGCAGGGGGAGGCTGGGGCTACACCTTC.

The chain couples TRBV7-8 to TRBJ2-1; 7 nucleotides match TRBD2. The CDR3 totals 17 residues. The trim removed 4 bases at V and 4 bases at J, leaving 13 bases unmatched. Germline V gives CDR1 SGHVS, CDR2 FQNEAQ. CDR3 nucleotide sequence: TGTGCCAGCAGCTCACCTCTGGGCGGGGGAGTTTACAATGAGCAGTTCTTC. It translates to CASSSPLGGGVYNEQFF.

The rearrangement links TRBV21-1 to TRBJ2-3; the table's D call, TRBD2, has no DNA check behind it. TRBV21-1 is a pseudogene segment. The CDR3 is 15 amino acids. The chain's CDR3 is CASSKLRASTDTQYF. The DNA for the CDR3 is TGTGCCAGCAGCAAATTGAGGGCTAGCACAGATACGCAGTATTTT.

The rearrangement uses TRBV25-1 and TRBJ2-5; TRBD1 matches at 8 bases. Germline trimming cut 5 bases from V and 7 bases from J; bases unmatched to any gene: 15. CDR3 length equals 16 residues. CDR1 and CDR2 from the germline V gene are MGHDK and SYGVNS. The CDR3, as DNA: TGTGCCAGCAGTAACTCCGGGACAGGTATGGGAAGGACCCAGTACTTC. Its protein product is CASSNSGTGMGRTQYF.